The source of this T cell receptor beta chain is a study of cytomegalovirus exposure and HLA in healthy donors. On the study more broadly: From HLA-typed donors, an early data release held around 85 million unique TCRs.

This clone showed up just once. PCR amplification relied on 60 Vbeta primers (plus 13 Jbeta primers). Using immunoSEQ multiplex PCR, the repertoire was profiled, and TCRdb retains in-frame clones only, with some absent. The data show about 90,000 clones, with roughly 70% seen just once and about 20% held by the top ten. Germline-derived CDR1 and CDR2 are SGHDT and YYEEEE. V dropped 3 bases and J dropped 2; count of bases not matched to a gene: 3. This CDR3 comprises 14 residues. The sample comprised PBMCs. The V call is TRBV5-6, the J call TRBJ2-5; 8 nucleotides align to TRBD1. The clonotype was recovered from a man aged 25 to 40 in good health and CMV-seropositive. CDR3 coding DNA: TGTGCCAGCAGCTGGAGACAGGGGCAAGAGACCCAGTACTTC. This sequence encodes CASSWRQGQETQYF. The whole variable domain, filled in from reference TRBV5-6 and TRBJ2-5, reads DAGVTQSPTHLIKTRGQQVTLRCSPKSGHDTVSWYQQALGQGPQFIFQYYEEEERQRGNFPDRFSGHQFPNYSSELNVNALLLGDSALYLCASSWRQGQETQYFGPGTRLLVL.